Here is one T cell receptor beta chain with its context. The antigen is unknown. This sample was included in a study of cytomegalovirus exposure and HLA in healthy donors. Germline V gives CDR1 LGHNA, CDR2 YNFKEQ. The CDR3 loop spans 16 amino acids. V shed 4 bases, J shed 0 bases, and the junction held 8 bases outside the gene matches. The PCR employed 60 Vbeta primers together with 13 Jbeta primers. Some clones are missing from TCRdb's copy, which holds only in-frame ones; the method was immunoSEQ multiplex PCR. Of some 220,000 clones in the sample, roughly 84% were seen once. Study results and limitations: In a later analysis, HLA-C alleles had the fewest associated TCRs, DRB1 alleles the most. Many donors shared some public TCRs, even though most TCR sequences were rare.

The chain has TRBV4-2 and TRBJ1-1; 7 nucleotides match TRBD1. This sequence was found in a girl aged 2-15 years in good health and CMV-seronegative. What was sequenced was PBMCs. CDR3 sequence reads: CASSRGTVIMNTEAFF. CDR3 coding DNA: TGTGCCAGCAGCCGAGGGACAGTCATAATGAACACTGAAGCTTTCTTT.